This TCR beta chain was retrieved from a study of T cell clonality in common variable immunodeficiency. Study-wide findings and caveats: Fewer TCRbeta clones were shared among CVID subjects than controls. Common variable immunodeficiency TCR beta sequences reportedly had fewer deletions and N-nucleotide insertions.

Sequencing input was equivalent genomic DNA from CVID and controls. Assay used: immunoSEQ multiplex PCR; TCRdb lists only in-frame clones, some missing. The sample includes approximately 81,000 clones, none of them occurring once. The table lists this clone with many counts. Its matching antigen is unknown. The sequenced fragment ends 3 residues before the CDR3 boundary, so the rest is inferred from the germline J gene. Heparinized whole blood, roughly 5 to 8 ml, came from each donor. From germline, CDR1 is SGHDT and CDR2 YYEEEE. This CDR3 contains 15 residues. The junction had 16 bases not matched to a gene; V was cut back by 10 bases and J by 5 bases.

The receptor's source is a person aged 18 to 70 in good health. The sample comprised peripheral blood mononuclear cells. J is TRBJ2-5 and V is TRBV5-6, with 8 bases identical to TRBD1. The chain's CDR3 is CASTEPGTGVETQYF. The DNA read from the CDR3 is TGTGCCTCCACAGAACCGGGGACAGGCGTTGAGACC.